The 29 T cell receptor beta chains below come from one sample, sequenced in a study of blood T cell repertoires in COVID-19. Profiled with immunoSEQ multiplex PCR; TCRdb holds only in-frame clones, not every one. In the table there are around 130,000 clones, less than 90% of which are singletons. Sequencing input: PBMCs or T cells enriched from blood (not recorded which). The source of these receptors is a woman in her forties or fifties who had recovered from COVID-19.

The V gene is TRBV4-3, the J gene TRBJ1-4; D is undetermined. The CDR3 spans 17 residues. Germline CDR1 is LGHNA and CDR2 is YSLEER. Between the trimmed V and J ends, which lost 1 base and 0 bases, there was a span of 12 bases. The CDR3 nucleotides are TGCGCCAGCAGCCAAGGAACAGCAGGTGCAACTAATGAAAAACTGTTTTTT. Translating it yields CASSQGTAGATNEKLFF.

DNA for the CDR3: TGTGCCAGCAGCTTAGCTGGGGCCCAGAACACTGAAGCTTTCTTT. This encodes CASSLAGAQNTEAFF. The J gene is TRBJ1-1, the V gene TRBV7-8, with a weak D call TRBD1 (5 bases). Germline assignment: CDR1 SGHVS and CDR2 FQNEAQ. Trimming pared 0 bases from V and 1 base from J, leaving 9 bases between. The CDR3 runs to 15 residues.

The chain couples TRBV9 to TRBJ2-5, with TRBD1 matching 9 bases. Germline CDR1 reads SGDLS; CDR2 reads YYNGEE. This CDR3 is 14 amino acids long. The V segment lost 3 bases and the J segment 4 bases; nucleotides outside the gene matches: 4. The CDR3 sequence is CASSDGTGRETQYF. As DNA, the CDR3 is TGTGCCAGCAGCGACGGGACAGGGAGAGAGACCCAGTACTTC.

The DNA of the CDR3 is TGCGCCAGCAGTGGACAGGTGGGGTTGGGTAATGAGCAGTTCTTC. It codes for CASSGQVGLGNEQFF. This rearrangement joins TRBV10-1 to TRBJ2-1; maybe TRBD1 (6 bases). Trimming pared 4 bases from V and 7 bases from J, leaving 17 bases between. From germline, CDR1 is WNHNN and CDR2 SYGVQD (reference sequence). The CDR3 is made up of 15 amino acids.

The rearrangement links TRBV5-1 to TRBJ1-2; no firm D call. Germline assignment: CDR1 SGHRS and CDR2 YFSETQ. V was shortened by 1 base and J by 4 bases, with 11 bases between the two germline ends. The CDR3 covers 14 residues. The CDR3 protein is CASSLQNPIYGYTF. CDR3 DNA sequence: TGCGCCAGCAGCTTGCAGAATCCCATCTATGGCTACACCTTC.

The rearrangement uses TRBV18 and TRBJ2-2, with 8 bases aligning to TRBD1. V lost 4 bases to trimming and J lost 8 bases; unmatched junction nucleotides: 18. Looked up from germline, CDR1 is KGHSH and CDR2 is LQKENI. This CDR3 comprises 18 residues. The CDR3 loop is CASSLSARGPTSPGELFF. In nucleotides, the CDR3 is TGTGCCAGCTCACTGAGCGCCAGGGGGCCCACCTCACCGGGGGAGCTGTTTTTT. Full variable domain (outside the CDR3, taken from reference TRBV18 and TRBJ2-2): NAGVMQNPRHLVRRRGQEARLRCSPMKGHSHVYWYRQLPEEGLKFMVYLQKENIIDESGMPKERFSAEFPKEGPSILRIQQVVRGDSAAYFCASSLSARGPTSPGELFFGEGSRLTVL.

The rearrangement joins TRBV12-3 or TRBV12-4 to TRBJ2-7, with 7 bases that match TRBD1. V was pared by 7 bases and J by 3 bases, with 3 bases of the junction left unmatched. This CDR3 is built from 12 residues. The CDR3 bases are TGTGCCAGCACCAGGGGGTACTACGAGCAGTACTTC. Amino acids: CASTRGYYEQYF.

The chain is built from TRBV7-8 and TRBJ2-7; TRBD2 might be the D (6 bases). Trimming took 6 bases from V and 3 from J, leaving 12 bases between them. Germline V gene sequence: CDR1 SGHVS, CDR2 FQNEAQ. CDR3 length equals 13 residues. This CDR3 reads CASRGGWGYEQYF. DNA for the CDR3: TGTGCCAGCAGGGGAGGTTGGGGCTACGAGCAGTACTTC.

V gene TRBV5-6 combines with J gene TRBJ1-5, with D tentatively TRBD1 (5 bases). CDR1 and CDR2 (germline): SGHDT, YYEEEE. With 0 bases removed from V and 1 base from J, the gap between germline ends came to 11 bases. There are 16 residues in the CDR3. CDR3 protein: CASSLGKGVSNQPQHF. The CDR3 coding sequence is TGTGCCAGCAGCTTGGGAAAAGGGGTGAGCAATCAGCCCCAGCATTTT.

The V call is TRBV5-1, the J call TRBJ2-6; 10 bases map to TRBD1. The CDR3 runs 18 residues. Germline V gene data show CDR1 as SGHRS and CDR2 as YFSETQ. The V gene end was trimmed by 4 bases and the J gene end by 0 bases; junction bases not matched to a gene: 7. Here the CDR3 DNA reads TGCGCCAGCAGCAACGGGGACAGGGGAATCTCTGGGGCCAACGTCCTGACTTTC. It translates to CASSNGDRGISGANVLTF.

V is TRBV5-1 and J is TRBJ2-1; maybe TRBD2 (5 bases). Deletions cut 1 base from V and 2 bases from J, with 10 bases between. The CDR3 is 15 residues long. Germline V CDR1 and CDR2: SGHRS, YFSETQ. The CDR3 region is CASSLFSGTYNEQFF. CDR3 coding DNA: TGCGCCAGCAGCTTGTTTTCCGGGACCTACAATGAGCAGTTCTTC.

The rearrangement joins TRBV11-2 to TRBJ2-3; 11 nucleotides match TRBD2. This CDR3 region has 16 residues. V shed 5 bases, J shed 2 bases, and the junction held 6 bases outside the gene matches. Germline V lookup: CDR1 SGHAT, CDR2 FQNNGV. The chain's CDR3 is CASSIRLAGTTDTQYF. CDR3 coding DNA: TGTGCCAGCAGCATCAGACTAGCGGGGACCACAGATACGCAGTATTTT.

This clone occurred once. This chain links TRBV9 with TRBJ2-5; the match to TRBD1 covers 9 bases. The germline CDR1 and CDR2 sequences are SGDLS and YYNGEE. Germline trimming cut 0 bases from V and 5 bases from J; bases unmatched to any gene: 2. The CDR3 loop spans 14 amino acids. DNA for the CDR3: TGTGCCAGCAGCGTAGAGGGACAGGGTGAGACCCAGTACTTC. This encodes CASSVEGQGETQYF.

The genes are TRBV10-1 and TRBJ2-2; 9 bases agree with TRBD2. The CDR3 spans 16 residues. Trimming removed 6 bases from V and 3 bases from J; junction bases left unmatched: 8. Germline CDR1 and CDR2: WNHNN and SYGVQD (reference sequence). The CDR3 DNA reads TGCGCCAGCAGCCCGAGCGGGGGGAGGGACACCGGGGAGCTGTTTTTT. Protein product: CASSPSGGRDTGELFF.

This chain connects TRBV2 to TRBJ2-3; 8 nucleotides line up with TRBD2. CDR1 is SNHLY, CDR2 FYNNEI, per germline. This CDR3 has 14 residues. V lost 9 bases, J lost 0 bases, and 5 bases stayed unmatched. The CDR3 protein is CASVTSGSTDTQYF. For the CDR3, the DNA is TGTGCCAGTGTCACTAGCGGTAGCACAGATACGCAGTATTTT.

The chain uses TRBV24-1 and TRBJ1-5, with D possibly matching TRBD1 (6 bases). CDR1 KGHDR and CDR2 SFDVKD come from the germline V gene. Trimming pared 5 bases from V and 11 bases from J, leaving 15 bases between. This CDR3 is 13 amino acids long. CDR3 residues: CATSVPGDEAQHF. CDR3 in DNA: TGTGCCACCAGTGTCCCAGGGGATGAGGCCCAGCATTTT.

The V call is TRBV19, the J call TRBJ1-4, with a weak D call TRBD1 (6 bases). Germline CDR1 is LNHDA and CDR2 is SQIVND (reference sequence). The CDR3 extends over 15 amino acids. V was clipped by 0 bases and J by 8 bases, with 13 bases between them. The CDR3: CASSIEGTGLEKLFF. The CDR3 nucleotides read TGTGCCAGTAGTATAGAGGGTACAGGGCTGGAAAAACTGTTTTTT. The full variable domain, its missing parts supplied by reference TRBV19 and TRBJ1-4, is DGGITQSPKYLFRKEGQNVTLSCEQNLNHDAMYWYRQDPGQGLRLIYYSQIVNDFQKGDIAEGYSVSREKKESFPLTVTSAQKNPTAFYLCASSIEGTGLEKLFFGSGTQLSVL.

The chain couples TRBV7-9 to TRBJ2-1; tentatively, D is TRBD1 (6 bases). Germline CDR1 reads SEHNR; CDR2 reads FQNEAQ (reference sequence). V was pared by 5 bases and J by 8 bases, with 16 bases between. The CDR3 extends over 14 amino acids. The CDR3 sequence is CASSLGQKVDEQFF. The CDR3 DNA sequence: TGTGCCAGCAGCCTAGGACAGAAGGTTGATGAGCAGTTCTTC.

The rearrangement links TRBV14 to TRBJ1-2; TRBD1 might be the D (6 bases). This CDR3 spans 14 amino acids. Germline loops: CDR1 SGHDN, CDR2 FVKESK. V lost 2 bases and J 3 bases, leaving 10 bases between the germline ends. The CDR3 protein is CASSQTDSYYGYTF. The CDR3 DNA follows: TGTGCCAGCAGCCAAACGGACAGCTACTATGGCTACACCTTC.

This chain links TRBV19 with TRBJ2-3, with D possibly TRBD1 on 7 matching bases. Trimming stripped 7 bases from V and 3 bases from J, with 20 bases between. Per germline, CDR1 LNHDA and CDR2 SQIVND (reference sequence). This CDR3 comprises 16 residues. The CDR3: CASNDPGGRGTDTQYF. DNA of the CDR3: TGTGCCAGTAACGACCCCGGGGGCAGGGGGACAGATACGCAGTATTTT.

In this sample, this clone turned up a few times. This sequence joins TRBV7-2 and TRBJ1-2, with a possible D match to TRBD1 (6 bases). The CDR3 sequence is 17 residues long. In germline, CDR1 is SGHTA, CDR2 FQGNSA. Trimming shortened V by 2 bases and J by 8 bases, and 24 bases separated the two germline ends. CDR3 protein: CASSLNPTGLPSWGYTF. The DNA for the CDR3 is TGTGCCAGCAGCTTAAACCCGACAGGACTTCCATCCTGGGGCTACACCTTC.

This chain connects TRBV6-2 or TRBV6-3 to TRBJ2-7, with D possibly TRBD2 on 5 matching bases. The CDR3 totals 12 residues. The V end was cut by 4 bases, the J end by 6 bases, with 10 bases between. Germline values: CDR1 MNHEY, CDR2 SVGEGT. The chain's CDR3 is CASSWAGIEQYF. The CDR3 nucleotides are TGTGCCAGCAGTTGGGCCGGGATCGAGCAGTACTTC.

The CDR3 sequence is CASSLVGGLANEKLFF. CDR3 bases: TGTGCCAGCAGCTTAGTCGGGGGATTGGCTAATGAAAAACTGTTTTTT. The chain recombines TRBV11-2 with TRBJ1-4; weak D call: TRBD1 (5 bases). The length of the CDR3 is 16 residues. With 1 base removed from V and 3 bases from J, the gap between germline ends came to 12 bases. Germline values: CDR1 SGHAT, CDR2 FQNNGV. The full variable domain, in which reference TRBV11-2 and TRBJ1-4 provide the parts outside the CDR3, is EAGVAQSPRYKIIEKRQSVAFWCNPISGHATLYWYQQILGQGPKLLIQFQNNGVVDDSQLPKDRFSAERLKGVDSTLKIQPAKLEDSAVYLCASSLVGGLANEKLFFGSGTQLSVL.

V and J are TRBV3-1 (or the pseudogene TRBV3-2) and TRBJ2-7; TRBD2 agrees at 7 bases. The J segment lost 3 bases and the V segment lost 4 bases, leaving 9 bases of the junction unmatched. The CDR3 sequence is 15 residues long. CDR1 is LGHDT and CDR2 is YNNKEL in the germline V gene (reference sequence). CDR3 loop: CASSPGLPGLYEQYF. The DNA of the CDR3 is TGTGCCAGCAGCCCGGGACTACCGGGCCTCTACGAGCAGTACTTC.

This clone was counted between two and nine times. The chain employs TRBV7-2 and TRBJ2-7; 7 positions agree with TRBD1. Per germline, CDR1 SGHTA and CDR2 FQGNSA. Trimming took 3 bases from V and 7 from J; bases not matched to a gene: 9. The CDR3 is 14 residues long. The CDR3 sequence is CASSFRDSLVEQYF. The CDR3 nucleotides read TGTGCCAGCAGCTTCCGGGACAGCTTAGTGGAGCAGTACTTC.

The V gene is TRBV5-6, the J gene TRBJ2-5, with D perhaps TRBD1 (5 bases). Deletions cut 4 bases from V and 3 bases from J, with 19 bases between. This CDR3 region has 16 residues. CDR1 and CDR2 (germline): SGHDT, YYEEEE. This CDR3 is CASSAKLDIWEETQYF. Written as DNA, the CDR3 is TGTGCCAGCAGCGCAAAACTGGACATTTGGGAAGAGACCCAGTACTTC. The whole variable domain, remainder taken from reference TRBV5-6 and TRBJ2-5, is DAGVTQSPTHLIKTRGQQVTLRCSPKSGHDTVSWYQQALGQGPQFIFQYYEEEERQRGNFPDRFSGHQFPNYSSELNVNALLLGDSALYLCASSAKLDIWEETQYFGPGTRLLVL.

This sequence joins TRBV9 and TRBJ1-5; 7 nucleotides match TRBD1. This CDR3 contains 15 residues. The V and J ends lost 5 bases and 0 bases, in that order; junction bases with no gene match: 5. Germline V CDR1 and CDR2: SGDLS, YYNGEE. CDR3 loop: CASSLGTDSNQPQHF. DNA for the CDR3: TGTGCCAGCAGTCTTGGGACAGATAGCAATCAGCCCCAGCATTTT.

The chain employs TRBV29-1 and TRBJ2-5; D is undetermined. The V end was cut by 4 bases, the J end by 0 bases, with 9 bases between. The CDR3 spans 13 residues. Germline-derived CDR1 and CDR2 are SQVTM and ANQGSEA. The CDR3 protein is CSVAGFNQETQYF. The CDR3 nucleotides are TGCAGCGTTGCAGGATTCAACCAAGAGACCCAGTACTTC.

The chain couples TRBV20-1 to TRBJ1-3; D is undetermined. The CDR3 sequence is 14 residues long. The germline V and J ends were trimmed by 3 bases and 0 bases, with 9 bases remaining between them. Germline V gives CDR1 DFQATT, CDR2 SNEGSKA (reference sequence). The CDR3 loop reads CSASSSGSGNTIYF. CDR3 nucleotides: TGCAGTGCTAGTTCCTCCGGCTCTGGAAACACCATATATTTT.